This record concerns one TCR beta chain sequence. These data originate in a study of memory CD4+ T cells and cytomegalovirus serostatus. The CDR3 is 16 residues long. The V gene's germline CDR1 is MGHRA and CDR2 YSYEKL. V gave up 4 bases and J gave up 2 bases; unmatched junction bases: 6. Assay: immunoSEQ multiplex PCR; the TCRdb copy retains only in-frame clones and omits some. Here the sample spans 50,000 to 60,000 clones, 82% being singletons. Single viable CD3+CD4+CD8-CD45RO+ cells were sorted as the memory CD4+ T cells. Serum IgG to CMV pp150, pp28, p38 and p52 defined serostatus. CD4+ T cells were isolated by positive magnetic selection.

V usage is TRBV4-1 and J usage is TRBJ1-4; 8 nucleotides agree with TRBD1. The source material was memory CD4+ T cells from blood. The TCR originated in an adult in good health and CMV-seronegative. The CDR3 sequence is CASSRGTGGTNEKLFF. The CDR3 region has the DNA TGCGCCAGCAGCCGTGGAACAGGGGGGACTAATGAAAAACTGTTTTTT.